Reported below is one T cell receptor beta chain. This clone has a single count. Its antigen specificity is not known. No base-level quality is on record; no much larger clone is a single base apart. These data belong to a study of blood T cell repertoires in COVID-19 (TCRdb year 2020). Looking at the study overall: Samples covering the acute and convalescent phases of COVID-19 were provided by collaborators in the United States, Italy and Spain. The prospective study material was composed of cDNA or gDNA derived from T cells, B-cell-depleted T cells, or PBMCs. The dataset comprised deeply sampled blood TCRbeta repertoires from subjects exposed to, actively infected with, or recovered from COVID-19. The repertoires were released in a freely available public database meant as a resource for research on the immune response to SARS-CoV-2. The samples were drawn from two sources: the first 160 participants of the ongoing ImmuneRACE study, and 1,000 to 1,500 subjects contributed by 6 global collaborators. Nearly every sample came with metadata listing a de-identified subject ID, COVID-19 status, age in years and sex. Where HLA class I and class II types were available, the types were taken from metadata supplied by the sample provider, not from assay-based typing. Findings and caveats that apply to the study as a whole: The quantity of clinical and demographic metadata differed by source and by participant and was supplied without curation.

TCRbeta CDR3 regions were amplified from genomic DNA using the immunoSEQ Assay, a bias-controlled multiplex PCR. Per the authors' processing: Within the assay, amplification of reference gene primers was used to estimate how many nucleated cells each sample contained. To quantify the absolute abundance of each unique TCRbeta CDR3 rearrangement, sequence reads were collapsed and filtered. Productive Simpson clonality was computed per sample as the square root of Simpson's diversity index over productive rearrangements. The source is immuneACCESS, and TCRdb retained only in-frame sequences with V and J called. Part of the clones is not carried over; for the studies checked, unresolved V genes explain less than half of this, and the remainder is unexplained. D and trimming were read from the DNA, whereas the V and J calls and clone size are those reported in that table. The sample has over 90,000 clones on record, around 72% of them singletons. The top ten clones comprise over 3.5% of the sample.

One collaborating source in Seattle enrolled patients during active infection and followed them longitudinally through the course of disease. Each collaborating institution followed its own protocols to collect whole blood in K2EDTA tubes. For TCRbeta analysis, collaborators shipped samples in one of three forms: frozen whole blood, isolated PBMCs, or DNA extracted from either of those sample types. In the germline V gene, CDR1 corresponds to SGHRS and CDR2 to YFSETQ. The CDR3 runs 16 amino acids, cysteine and phenylalanine included. The retained sequence is limited to the CDR3, 48 bases, with the frame set at the first base. V is pruned by 2 bases and J by 8 bases, leaving 7 bases of the junction without a gene match.

Recombination connected TRBV5-1 to TRBJ2-1, with 13 bases in between that match TRBD2. The sequence was collected from a man between 65 and 85 years old with COVID-19, enrolled during active disease. Sequencing was carried out using peripheral blood. The CDR3 protein is CASSFRLAGGNDEQFF. The sequence in DNA is TGCGCCAGCAGCTTCCGACTAGCGGGAGGTAATGATGAGCAGTTCTTC.